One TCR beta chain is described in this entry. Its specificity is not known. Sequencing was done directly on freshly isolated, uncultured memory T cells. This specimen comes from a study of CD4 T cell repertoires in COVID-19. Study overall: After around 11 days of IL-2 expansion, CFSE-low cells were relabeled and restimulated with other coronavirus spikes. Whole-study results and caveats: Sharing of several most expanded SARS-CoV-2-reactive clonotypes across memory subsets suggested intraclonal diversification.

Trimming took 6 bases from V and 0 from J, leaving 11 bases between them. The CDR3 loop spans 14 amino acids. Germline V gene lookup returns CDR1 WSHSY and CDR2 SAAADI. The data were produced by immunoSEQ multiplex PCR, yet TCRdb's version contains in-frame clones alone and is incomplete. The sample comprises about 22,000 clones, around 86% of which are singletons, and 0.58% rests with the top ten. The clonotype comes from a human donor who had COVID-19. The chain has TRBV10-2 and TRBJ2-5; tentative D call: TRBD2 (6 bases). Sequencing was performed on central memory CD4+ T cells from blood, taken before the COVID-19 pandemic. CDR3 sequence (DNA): TGCGCCAGCAGCGCCCGGGACTACCAAGAGACCCAGTACTTC. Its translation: CASSARDYQETQYF.